These T cell receptor beta chains were read from a single sample in a study of siplizumab effects on memory and regulatory T cells. This table comes from immunoSEQ multiplex PCR, and its TCRdb copy is limited to in-frame clones, with some not included. The profile shows roughly 70,000 clones, approximately 93% of them singletons. Sequencing was done on a sample of CD8+ T cells sorted from blood. All receptors derive from a human donor in good health. CDR3s include the opening cysteine and the closing phenylalanine or tryptophan. A D gene is named only where the DNA matches it firmly. Size is omitted from some rows. Given values are once, few, many or a class for expanded clones.

clone_size	v_call	d_call	j_call	cdr3_aa	cdr3_nt
-	TRBV7-9	-	TRBJ2-3	CASSPQLRLSTDTQYF	TGTGCCAGCAGCCCCCAGCTTAGACTGTCCACAGATACGCAGTATTTT
-	TRBV9	TRBD2	TRBJ2-3	CASSVGGSSGATDTQYF	TGTGCCAGCAGCGTAGGGGGTTCTAGCGGGGCCACAGATACGCAGTATTTT
-	TRBV29-1	-	TRBJ1-1	CSVETGHDTEAFF	TGCAGCGTTGAAACAGGACACGACACTGAAGCTTTCTTT
-	TRBV15	-	TRBJ2-1	CATSSRGANEQFF	TGTGCCACCAGCAGCCGCGGGGCAAATGAGCAGTTCTTC
few	TRBV20-1	-	TRBJ1-2	CSASSVYGYTF	TGCAGTGCTAGTTCGGTCTATGGCTACACCTTC
-	TRBV4-1	-	TRBJ1-6	CASSQDPEAPYNSPLHF	TGCGCCAGCAGCCAAGACCCCGAAGCGCCGTATAATTCACCCCTCCACTTT
once	TRBV27	TRBD1	TRBJ1-5	CASSLSSGGVNQPQHF	TGTGCCAGCAGTTTATCGTCAGGGGGCGTCAATCAGCCCCAGCATTTT
-	TRBV9	-	TRBJ2-7	CASSPGGAYEQYF	TGTGCCAGCAGCCCAGGGGGGGCCTACGAGCAGTACTTC
-	TRBV29-1	-	TRBJ1-2	CSVEPSSVYGYTF	TGCAGCGTTGAGCCCAGTTCTGTCTATGGCTACACCTTC
few	TRBV7-9	-	TRBJ1-1	CASSLAQGSTEAFF	TGTGCCAGCAGCTTAGCTCAGGGTAGCACTGAAGCTTTCTTT
-	TRBV11-2	-	TRBJ2-7	CASSNYGGPIYEQYF	TGTGCCAGCAGTAATTATGGGGGACCGATCTACGAGCAGTACTTC
-	TRBV5-1	-	TRBJ1-1	CASSPTWGATEAFF	TGCGCCAGCAGCCCTACGTGGGGAGCCACTGAAGCTTTCTTT
-	TRBV29-1	TRBD1	TRBJ1-2	CSVVTGGNGYTF	TGCAGCGTTGTAACAGGGGGCAATGGCTACACCTTC
-	TRBV4-3	TRBD1	TRBJ2-7	CASSQGDSSYEQYF	TGCGCCAGCAGCCAAGGGGACAGCTCCTACGAGCAGTACTTC
-	TRBV14	-	TRBJ1-6	CASSQEGSYNSPLHF	TGTGCCAGCAGCCAAGAGGGGAGTTATAATTCACCCCTCCACTTT
once	TRBV4-2	-	TRBJ2-1	CASSAISSYNEQFF	TGTGCCAGCAGTGCAATCAGCTCCTACAATGAGCAGTTCTTC
-	TRBV4-1	TRBD1	TRBJ2-7	CASSQDSQGASEQYF	TGCGCCAGCAGCCAAGATTCGCAGGGGGCCAGCGAGCAGTACTTC
-	TRBV28	-	TRBJ1-1	CASSSLQGPPEAFF	TGTGCCAGCAGTTCCCTACAGGGTCCCCCCGAAGCTTTCTTT
-	TRBV9	-	TRBJ1-5	CASAERGDSNQPQHF	TGTGCCAGCGCTGAGAGAGGAGATAGCAATCAGCCCCAGCATTTT
-	TRBV9	-	TRBJ2-3	CASSVGGTDTQYF	TGTGCCAGCAGCGTAGGTGGAACAGATACGCAGTATTTT
-	TRBV9	-	TRBJ2-6	CASSYGGTGANVLTF	TGTGCCAGCAGCTATGGGGGAACTGGGGCCAACGTCCTGACTTTC
once	TRBV19	-	TRBJ1-2	CATRGGGYTF	TGTGCCACAAGGGGTGGTGGCTACACCTTC
-	TRBV6-1	TRBD1	TRBJ2-2	CAARTGDTGELFF	TGTGCCGCCCGGACAGGGGACACCGGGGAGCTGTTTTTT
-	TRBV28	-	TRBJ1-5	CASSLYGGNNQPQHF	TGTGCCAGCAGTTTATACGGCGGTAACAATCAGCCCCAGCATTTT
-	TRBV9	TRBD1	TRBJ2-3	CASSPQLGTGHADTQYF	TGTGCCAGCAGCCCCCAATTAGGGACAGGACATGCAGATACGCAGTATTTT
-	TRBV9	TRBD2	TRBJ2-5	CASSSGGTQETQYF	TGTGCCAGCAGCTCCGGGGGGACCCAAGAGACCCAGTACTTC
-	TRBV6-5	TRBD1	TRBJ1-1	CASSYSRTGPNTEAFF	TGTGCCAGCAGTTACTCTAGGACAGGGCCGAACACTGAAGCTTTCTTT
-	TRBV7-6	-	TRBJ2-3	CASSPQKYDTQYF	TGTGCCAGCAGCCCACAGAAATATGATACGCAGTATTTT
-	TRBV19	-	TRBJ1-1	CASMGWGTEAFF	TGTGCCAGTATGGGGTGGGGGACTGAAGCTTTCTTT
-	TRBV5-4	TRBD1	TRBJ2-7	CASSYRDRGYEQYF	TGTGCCAGCAGCTATCGGGACAGGGGCTACGAGCAGTACTTC
-	TRBV28	-	TRBJ2-3	CASQSTDTQYF	TGTGCCAGCCAAAGCACAGATACGCAGTATTTT
-	TRBV5-6	-	TRBJ2-7	CASSLGASYEQYF	TGTGCCAGCAGCTTGGGAGCCAGCTACGAGCAGTACTTC
-	TRBV4-3	TRBD2	TRBJ2-1	CASSQDGIAGRYNEQFF	TGCGCCAGCAGCCAAGATGGGATAGCGGGACGTTACAATGAGCAGTTCTTC
-	TRBV4-3	TRBD2	TRBJ2-5	CASSQDKTSGAPQYF	TGCGCCAGCAGCCAAGATAAGACTAGCGGAGCCCCCCAGTACTTC
-	TRBV10-2	TRBD2	TRBJ2-1	CATNGGSYNEQFF	TGCGCCACCAACGGGGGGTCCTACAATGAGCAGTTCTTC
-	TRBV6-1	-	TRBJ2-5	CASREGSQETQYF	TGTGCCAGCAGGGAGGGGAGTCAGGAGACCCAGTACTTC
-	TRBV28	-	TRBJ1-2	CASIEGQVNNYGYTF	TGTGCCAGCATCGAAGGCCAAGTAAATAACTATGGCTACACCTTC
-	TRBV5-4	-	TRBJ2-7	CASSAADGIHEQYF	TGTGCCAGCAGCGCCGCGGACGGGATCCACGAGCAGTACTTC
-	TRBV10-3	-	TRBJ1-2	CAISENQGFGATGGYTF	TGTGCCATCAGTGAAAACCAGGGTTTTGGGGCGACTGGCGGCTACACCTTC
-	TRBV9	-	TRBJ1-4	CASSVGSPTNEKLFF	TGTGCCAGCAGCGTAGGAAGCCCAACTAATGAAAAACTGTTTTTT
-	TRBV28	TRBD2	TRBJ2-5	CASSESGGARETQYF	TGTGCCAGCAGTGAAAGCGGGGGGGCCAGGGAGACCCAGTACTTC
-	TRBV4-1	TRBD2	TRBJ2-5	CASSQESGGVILEETQYF	TGCGCCAGCAGCCAAGAGAGCGGGGGGGTTATACTCGAAGAGACCCAGTACTTC
once	TRBV7-2	-	TRBJ2-3	CASRLWGDTDTQYF	TGTGCCAGCAGACTTTGGGGGGACACAGATACGCAGTATTTT
once	TRBV2	-	TRBJ1-1	CASSERQQILPEAFF	TGTGCCAGCAGTGAAAGGCAGCAGATCCTCCCTGAAGCTTTCTTT
-	TRBV5-8	-	TRBJ2-1	CASSLPFAGAHNEQFF	TGTGCCAGCAGCTTACCTTTCGCCGGGGCCCACAATGAGCAGTTCTTC
few	TRBV5-1	TRBD2	TRBJ2-7	CASSYSGGAFYEQYF	TGCGCCAGCAGTTATAGCGGGGGGGCCTTCTACGAGCAGTACTTC
-	TRBV11-2	TRBD1	TRBJ1-2	CASSFTGGHGYTF	TGTGCCAGCAGCTTTACAGGGGGTCATGGCTACACCTTC
-	TRBV2	-	TRBJ2-2	CASSEPPAGELFF	TGTGCCAGCAGTGAGCCTCCCGCCGGGGAGCTGTTTTTT
-	TRBV9	-	TRBJ2-1	CASSDWSNEQFF	TGTGCCAGCAGCGACTGGAGCAATGAGCAGTTCTTC
-	TRBV14	-	TRBJ2-5	CASSQELAPGTQYF	TGTGCCAGCAGCCAAGAGTTGGCCCCCGGGACCCAGTACTTC
-	TRBV2	-	TRBJ2-1	CASSEGNEQFF	TGTGCCAGCAGTGAAGGTAATGAGCAGTTCTTC
-	TRBV4-1	-	TRBJ2-5	CASSQGRNQETQYF	TGCGCCAGCAGCCAAGGACGGAACCAAGAGACCCAGTACTTC
-	TRBV9	-	TRBJ2-6	CASTEAGVGDGANVLTF	TGTGCCAGCACCGAGGCCGGGGTTGGGGACGGGGCCAACGTCCTGACTTTC
-	TRBV5-5	-	TRBJ1-6	CASSADSLENSPLHF	TGTGCCAGCAGCGCGGACAGCCTAGAGAATTCACCCCTCCACTTT
-	TRBV19	-	TRBJ2-7	CASSTDSFTYEQYF	TGTGCCAGTAGTACTGACAGTTTTACTTACGAGCAGTACTTC
-	TRBV9	-	TRBJ2-3	CASSVATTGYTDTQYF	TGTGCCAGCAGCGTAGCGACTACGGGCTACACAGATACGCAGTATTTT
-	TRBV19	TRBD1	TRBJ2-2	CATPGQGSTGELFF	TGTGCCACCCCGGGACAGGGTAGTACCGGGGAGCTGTTTTTT
-	TRBV20-1	-	TRBJ1-1	CSGTDYTEAFF	TGCAGTGGGACCGACTACACTGAAGCTTTCTTT
-	TRBV7-9	TRBD1	TRBJ2-3	CASSTSQGAWDTQYF	TGTGCCAGCAGCACGTCACAGGGGGCTTGGGATACGCAGTATTTT